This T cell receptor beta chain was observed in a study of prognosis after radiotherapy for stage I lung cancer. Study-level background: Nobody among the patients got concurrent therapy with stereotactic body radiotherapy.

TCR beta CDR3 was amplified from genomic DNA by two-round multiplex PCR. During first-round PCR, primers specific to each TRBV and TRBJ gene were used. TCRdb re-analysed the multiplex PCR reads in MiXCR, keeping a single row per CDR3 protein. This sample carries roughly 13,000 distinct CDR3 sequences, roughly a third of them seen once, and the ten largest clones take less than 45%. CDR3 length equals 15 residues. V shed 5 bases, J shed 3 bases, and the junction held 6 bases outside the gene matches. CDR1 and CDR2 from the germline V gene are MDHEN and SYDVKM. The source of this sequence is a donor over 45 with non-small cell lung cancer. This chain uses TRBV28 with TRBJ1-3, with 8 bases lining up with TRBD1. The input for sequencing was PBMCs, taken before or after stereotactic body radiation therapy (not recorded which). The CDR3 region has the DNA TGTGCCAGCAGTAACCAGGGGGCGAATGGAAACACCATATATTTT. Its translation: CASSNQGANGNTIYF.